The clone carrying this TCR beta chain was recorded only once. CDR3 length: 15 residues. Looked up from germline, CDR1 is LNHDA and CDR2 is SQIVND (reference sequence). V lost 5 bases, J lost 5 bases, and 16 bases lay in between. These data originate in a study of OX40 agonist ivuxolimab in advanced cancers. Study in general: An anti-OX40 (CD134) antibody with agonistic activity, ivuxolimab, was administered to patients.

Data came from immunoSEQ multiplex PCR; TCRdb stores just in-frame clones and leaves some out. The sample contains about 58,000 clones, around 90% of which appear only once. Sample: CD4+ or CD8+ T cells sorted from blood, taken in a trial of the OX40 agonist ivuxolimab. This receptor was identified in an adult with an advanced solid tumor such as melanoma, head and neck, liver or kidney cancer. The chain is built from TRBV19 and TRBJ2-1; D call uncertain. CDR3 sequence reads: CASSLGLLVDNEQFF. The CDR3 region has the DNA TGTGCCAGTAGTCTCGGCCTTCTAGTCGACAATGAGCAGTTCTTC.